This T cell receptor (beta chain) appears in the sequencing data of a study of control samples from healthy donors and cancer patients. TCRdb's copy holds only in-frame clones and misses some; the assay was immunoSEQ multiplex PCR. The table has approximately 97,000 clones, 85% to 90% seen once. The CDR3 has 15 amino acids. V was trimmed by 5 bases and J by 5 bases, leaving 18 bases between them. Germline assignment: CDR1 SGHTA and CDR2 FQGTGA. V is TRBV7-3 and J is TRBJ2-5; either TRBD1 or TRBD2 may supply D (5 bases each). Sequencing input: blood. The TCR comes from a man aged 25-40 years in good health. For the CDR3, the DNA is TGTGCCAGCAGCCCAGGACATTCCGGCGGGGAGACCCAGTACTTC. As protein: CASSPGHSGGETQYF.